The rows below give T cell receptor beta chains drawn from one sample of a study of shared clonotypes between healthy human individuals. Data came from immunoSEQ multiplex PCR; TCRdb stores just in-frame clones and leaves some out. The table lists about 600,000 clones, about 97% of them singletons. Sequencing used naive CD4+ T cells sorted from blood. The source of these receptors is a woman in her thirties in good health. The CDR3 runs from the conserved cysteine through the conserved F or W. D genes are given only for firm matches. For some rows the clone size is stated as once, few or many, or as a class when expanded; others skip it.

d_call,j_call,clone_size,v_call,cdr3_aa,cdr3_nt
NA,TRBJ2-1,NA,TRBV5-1,CASSRLVGRNEQFF,TGCGCCAGCAGCAGACTAGTAGGCCGCAATGAGCAGTTCTTC
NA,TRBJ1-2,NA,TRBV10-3,CAISERRRAPHGYTF,TGTGCCATCAGTGAGCGACGGAGAGCCCCACATGGCTACACCTTC
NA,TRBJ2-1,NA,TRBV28,CASTLLGANYNEQFF,TGTGCCAGCACCCTTTTGGGGGCTAACTACAATGAGCAGTTCTTC
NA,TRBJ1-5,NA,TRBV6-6,CASSESGNQPQHF,TGTGCCAGCAGTGAGAGCGGCAATCAGCCCCAGCATTTT
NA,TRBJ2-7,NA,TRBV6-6,CASMNSGTYEQYF,TGTGCCAGCATGAACTCGGGGACCTACGAGCAGTACTTC
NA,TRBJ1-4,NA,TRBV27,CASSSGALGGRVEKLFF,TGTGCCAGCAGTTCGGGGGCCCTCGGAGGTAGGGTAGAAAAACTGTTTTTT
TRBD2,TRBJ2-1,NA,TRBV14,CASSPGLAVYNEQFF,TGTGCCAGCAGCCCGGGACTAGCTGTGTACAATGAGCAGTTCTTC
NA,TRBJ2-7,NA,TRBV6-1,CASSDPKGEQYF,TGTGCCAGCAGTGACCCCAAGGGGGAGCAGTACTTC
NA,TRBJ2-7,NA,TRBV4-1,CASSQGPGRTYEQYF,TGCGCCAGCAGCCAAGGCCCGGGACGGACTTACGAGCAGTACTTC
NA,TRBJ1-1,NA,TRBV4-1,CASSLVRDTEAFF,TGCGCCAGCAGCCTAGTCCGGGACACTGAAGCTTTCTTT
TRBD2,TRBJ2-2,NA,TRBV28,CASSFPAGGLDTGELFF,TGTGCCAGCAGTTTTCCAGCGGGAGGACTTGACACCGGGGAGCTGTTTTTT
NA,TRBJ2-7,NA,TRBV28,CASNTGGSPSYEQYF,TGTGCCAGCAACACGGGGGGCTCTCCCTCCTACGAGCAGTACTTC
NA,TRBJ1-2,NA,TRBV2,CASSKDPEGLGYTF,TGTGCCAGCAGCAAGGACCCCGAGGGTTTGGGCTACACCTTC
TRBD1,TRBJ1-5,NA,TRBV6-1,CASSDWTGNQPQHF,TGTGCCAGCAGCGATTGGACAGGGAACCAGCCCCAGCATTTT
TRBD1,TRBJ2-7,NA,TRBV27,CASSSDRVYEQYF,TGTGCCAGCAGTTCGGACAGGGTGTACGAGCAGTACTTC
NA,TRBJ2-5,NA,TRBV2,CASSEFSGVETQYF,TGTGCCAGCAGTGAATTCTCGGGGGTGGAGACCCAGTACTTC
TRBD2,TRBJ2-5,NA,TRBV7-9,CASSSAGTSGETQYF,TGTGCCAGCAGCTCCGCCGGGACTAGCGGCGAGACCCAGTACTTC
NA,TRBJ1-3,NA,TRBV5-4,CASSPDRSGNTIYF,TGTGCCAGCAGCCCGGATCGCTCTGGAAACACCATATATTTT
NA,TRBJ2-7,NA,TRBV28,CASSSHYAEDYEQYF,TGTGCCAGCAGTTCCCACTATGCGGAAGACTACGAGCAGTACTTC
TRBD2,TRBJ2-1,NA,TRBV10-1,CASSDRTSGSKSYNEQFF,TGCGCCAGCAGTGACAGGACTAGCGGGAGCAAATCCTACAATGAGCAGTTCTTC
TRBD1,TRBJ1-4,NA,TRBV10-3,CAISDGTGSNEKLFF,TGTGCCATCAGTGACGGGACAGGGTCAAATGAAAAACTGTTTTTT
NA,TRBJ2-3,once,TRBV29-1,CSVDPGTSTDTQYF,TGCAGCGTTGATCCGGGAACAAGCACAGATACGCAGTATTTT
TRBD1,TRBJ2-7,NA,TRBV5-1,CASSLAGQSTEQYF,TGCGCCAGCAGCTTGGCGGGACAGTCAACCGAGCAGTACTTC
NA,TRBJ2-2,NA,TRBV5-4,CASSLRQAEELFF,TGTGCCAGCAGCTTGAGGCAGGCCGAGGAGCTGTTTTTT
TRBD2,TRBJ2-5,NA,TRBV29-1,CSVVGTSGQETQYF,TGCAGCGTTGTGGGGACTAGCGGACAAGAGACCCAGTACTTC
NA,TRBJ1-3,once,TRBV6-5,CASSPTFTGNTIYF,TGTGCCAGCAGTCCGACATTTACCGGAAACACCATATATTTT